This TCR beta chain was obtained from a study of T cells in Graves' hyperthyroidism and ophthalmopathy. About the research overall: Peripheral blood samples were taken at initial diagnosis, prior to any treatment.

Germline-derived CDR1 and CDR2 are LGHDT and YNNKEL (reference sequence). With 0 bases removed from V and 13 bases from J, the gap between germline ends came to 7 bases. CDR3 size: 11 residues. Amplified TCR beta CDR3 regions derived from RNA transcripts. The HTBI primer set drove a first-round RT-PCR of the TCR CDR3. TCRdb recomputed calls from the multiplex PCR reads with MiXCR, one row per CDR3 protein. Of hundreds of thousands of distinct CDR3 sequences in the sample, 11% to 15% were seen once. General study findings and limits: The model forecast ophthalmopathy, anticipating it by a median about 6.5 months before onset. The blood repertoire included most of the expanded thyroid clonotypes above 0.001.

Turning to this clonotype: Its matching antigen is unknown.

Sequencing used blood. The chain links TRBV3-1 to TRBJ2-1, with D unresolved. The receptor comes from a woman aged 25 to 39 with Graves' hyperthyroidism that later progressed to Graves' ophthalmopathy. The CDR3 spells CASSQERLQFF. CDR3 DNA sequence: TGTGCCAGCAGCCAAGAGCGGCTACAGTTCTTC.